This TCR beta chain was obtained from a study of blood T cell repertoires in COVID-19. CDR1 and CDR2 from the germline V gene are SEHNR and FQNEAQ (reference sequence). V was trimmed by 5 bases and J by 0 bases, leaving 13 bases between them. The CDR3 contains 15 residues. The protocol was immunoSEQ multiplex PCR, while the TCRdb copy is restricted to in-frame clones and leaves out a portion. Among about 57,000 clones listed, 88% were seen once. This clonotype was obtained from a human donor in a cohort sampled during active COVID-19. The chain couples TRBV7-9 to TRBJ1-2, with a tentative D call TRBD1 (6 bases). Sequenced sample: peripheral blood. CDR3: CASSPGEGANYGYTF. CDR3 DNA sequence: TGTGCCAGCAGCCCAGGGGAGGGAGCTAACTATGGCTACACCTTC.